The 27 T cell receptor beta chains below were found in one sample sequenced in a study of a mutant IDH1 vaccine in newly diagnosed glioma. For these receptors, no antigen is known. Using immunoSEQ multiplex PCR, the repertoire was profiled, and TCRdb retains in-frame clones only, with some absent. Of 100,000 to 120,000 clones listed, 90% are singletons. Time point reported: week 11, during vaccination. Every single dose of the vaccine, 300 ug of mutant IDH1 20-mer peptide, came with topical imiquimod. The specimen comprised PBMCs, sampled from a glioma patient whose treatment included an IDH1 peptide vaccine. All receptors come from a woman aged 50 to 60 with glioma.

V gene TRBV28 combines with J gene TRBJ2-7, with 9 bases lining up with TRBD2. Germline CDR1 reads MDHEN; CDR2 reads SYDVKM. Germline trimming cut 4 bases from V and 5 bases from J; bases unmatched to any gene: 12. This CDR3 has 16 amino acids. CDR3 in DNA: TGTGCCAGCAGTTCTAGTATTAGCGGGAGAGGGCACGAGCAGTACTTC. As protein: CASSSSISGRGHEQYF.

This chain uses TRBV7-3 with TRBJ2-7; maybe TRBD1 (7 bases). CDR3 length: 14 amino acids. V lost 5 bases, J lost 4 bases, and 15 bases lay in between. Germline V gives CDR1 SGHTA, CDR2 FQGTGA. CDR3 DNA sequence: TGTGCCAGCAGCGCGGGGACAGATTCTTACGAGCAGTACTTC. It is translated as CASSAGTDSYEQYF.

The rearrangement joins TRBV27 to TRBJ2-3, with D possibly matching TRBD2 (5 bases). V lost 2 bases and J 6 bases, leaving 18 bases between the germline ends. CDR3 length equals 16 residues. From germline, CDR1 is MNHEY and CDR2 SMNVEV (reference sequence). As DNA, the CDR3 is TGTGCCAGCAGTTTAGGAGGCGGCGGTTCGATGGATACGCAGTATTTT. It specifies CASSLGGGGSMDTQYF.

This rearrangement joins TRBV10-2 to TRBJ2-5; weak D call: TRBD2 (6 bases). This CDR3 is 15 amino acids long. Germline V gene sequence: CDR1 WSHSY, CDR2 SAAADI. The V end lost 3 bases, the J end lost 0 bases, and 11 bases lay between the germline ends. CDR3 in amino acids: CASSDSGGDQETQYF. CDR3 DNA: TGCGCCAGCAGTGATAGCGGTGGGGACCAAGAGACCCAGTACTTC.

This rearrangement joins TRBV11-1 to TRBJ2-2; possible D gene TRBD2, 6 bases. The CDR3 consists of 16 residues. Trimming removed 0 bases from V and 6 bases from J, with 14 bases in between. Germline assignment: CDR1 SGHAT and CDR2 FQDESV (reference sequence). The CDR3 bases are TGTGCCAGCAGCTTAGCGGACTATGGCCGGTCCGGGGAGCTGTTTTTT. Translating gives CASSLADYGRSGELFF.

The chain has TRBV1 and TRBJ1-1; the table's D call, TRBD1, has no DNA check behind it. TRBV1 is recorded as a pseudogene. The CDR3 runs 17 residues. Written as DNA, the CDR3 is TGCACCAGCAGCAAATACAGTGCTGCTGTAATGAACACTGAAGCTTTCTTT. Translating gives CTSSKYSAAVMNTEAFF.

The CDR3 bases are TGTGCCAGCAGTTTAGCGGGAGTCGAGCAGTACTTC. This gives the protein CASSLAGVEQYF. The chain is built from TRBV28 and TRBJ2-7; 7 bases fit TRBD2. The CDR3 runs 12 residues. Germline V lookup: CDR1 MDHEN, CDR2 SYDVKM. V was clipped by 2 bases and J by 6 bases; unmatched bases: 1. Based on the CDR3 plus reference TRBV28 and TRBJ2-7, the full variable domain is DVKVTQSSRYLVKRTGEKVFLECVQDMDHENMFWYRQDPGLGLRLIYFSYDVKMKEKGDIPEGYSVSREKKERFSLILESASTNQTSMYLCASSLAGVEQYFGPGTRLTVT.

This clone was observed a single time. The chain carries TRBV9 and TRBJ1-4; 7 bases map to TRBD1. This CDR3 spans 13 amino acids. Germline CDR1 reads SGDLS; CDR2 reads YYNGEE. The V gene end was trimmed by 4 bases and the J gene end by 8 bases; junction bases not matched to a gene: 5. CDR3 protein: CASSRQGDEKLFF. The CDR3 DNA follows: TGTGCCAGCAGCCGACAGGGTGACGAAAAACTGTTTTTT.

The V and J genes are TRBV7-3 and TRBJ2-2; 7 bases fit TRBD1. The CDR3 sequence is 17 residues long. After removal of 2 bases from V and 5 bases from J, the junction contained 11 bases not matched to a gene. Germline CDR1 SGHTA, CDR2 FQGTGA. For the CDR3, the DNA is TGTGCCAGCAGCTTACCCGAACAGGGGCGTGGGACCGGGGAGCTGTTTTTT. It yields the protein CASSLPEQGRGTGELFF.

This clone has just a few counts. J is TRBJ1-4 and V is TRBV5-1; possible D gene TRBD1, 5 bases. This CDR3 comprises 16 residues. Trimming left V 0 bases short and J 8 bases short, with 17 bases between. The germline CDR1 and CDR2 sequences are SGHRS and YFSETQ. This CDR3 is CASSLEVFPSGEKLFF. Written as DNA, the CDR3 is TGCGCCAGCAGCTTGGAAGTATTCCCCTCAGGGGAAAAACTGTTTTTT.

This clone is a singleton in its sample. This chain joins TRBV11-3 and TRBJ2-3; a possible D gene is TRBD2 (6 bases). Germline-derived CDR1 and CDR2 are SGHNT and YENEEA. This CDR3 contains 16 residues. V lost 5 bases to trimming and J lost 3 bases, with 18 bases between them. The CDR3 sequence is CASSPGTWAATDTQYF. The CDR3 DNA is TGTGCCAGCAGCCCCGGGACTTGGGCCGCGACAGATACGCAGTATTTT.

This clone was picked up a small number of times. This chain uses TRBV28 with TRBJ2-4; no reliable D call. Germline CDR1 is MDHEN and CDR2 is SYDVKM. V lost 6 bases and J 4 bases, leaving 10 bases between the germline ends. The CDR3 totals 13 residues. The CDR3 protein is CASRNDLKNIQYF. The CDR3 DNA reads as TGTGCCAGCAGAAACGACTTGAAAAACATTCAGTACTTC.

V gene TRBV15 combines with J gene TRBJ2-4, with 9 bases lining up with TRBD1. The CDR3 sequence is 13 residues long. Looked up from germline, CDR1 is LNHNV and CDR2 is YYDKDF (reference sequence). V shed 5 bases and J 8 bases; nucleotides not matched to a gene: 4. CDR3 sequence: CATSWRDRDIQYF. DNA of the CDR3: TGTGCCACCAGCTGGAGGGACAGGGACATTCAGTACTTC.

The chain is built from TRBV29-1 and TRBJ2-1; D gene ambiguous. Germline values: CDR1 SQVTM, CDR2 ANQGSEA. The V end was cut by 3 bases, the J end by 3 bases, with 6 bases between. CDR3 size: 12 residues. CDR3 amino acids: CSVEGGYNEQFF. The DNA of the CDR3 is TGCAGCGTTGAGGGCGGCTACAATGAGCAGTTCTTC.

The V and J genes are TRBV9 and TRBJ2-3, with D perhaps assigned TRBD1 or TRBD2 (5 bases each). CDR1 SGDLS and CDR2 YYNGEE come from the germline V gene. The CDR3 runs to 15 residues. V was trimmed by 3 bases and J by 0 bases, leaving 11 bases between them. The CDR3 coding sequence is TGTGCCAGCAGCGGCTCCGGGACGAGCACAGATACGCAGTATTTT. Protein sequence: CASSGSGTSTDTQYF.

The DNA for the CDR3 is TGTGCCAGCAGTTCCGAAGGACAGACCCCAGAGGGTGAGCAGTTCTTC. Amino acid sequence: CASSSEGQTPEGEQFF. The chain uses TRBV28 and TRBJ2-1, with a weak D call TRBD1 (6 bases). V was pared by 4 bases and J by 9 bases, with 22 bases between. This CDR3 spans 16 amino acids. Germline V gene sequence: CDR1 MDHEN, CDR2 SYDVKM.

The chain employs TRBV19 and TRBJ2-7; weak D call: TRBD2 (6 bases). Trimming cost V 6 bases and J 0 bases, with 15 bases left between them. The CDR3 spans 15 residues. Germline assignment: CDR1 LNHDA and CDR2 SQIVND (reference sequence). CDR3 loop: CASRDSGGPSYEQYF. The CDR3 DNA follows: TGTGCCAGTAGGGATAGCGGAGGCCCCTCCTACGAGCAGTACTTC.

The gene calls are TRBV19 and TRBJ1-1; D gene ambiguous. Germline values: CDR1 LNHDA, CDR2 SQIVND (reference sequence). This CDR3 is 11 amino acids long. V was trimmed by 5 bases and J by 11 bases, leaving 12 bases between them. In DNA form, the CDR3 reads TGTGCCAGTAGTGCCAGTGGGAATGCTTTCTTT. Protein sequence: CASSASGNAFF.

Comment on this clone: At one end the junction does not follow the germline gene, possibly because of a read error. The chain couples TRBV7-3 to TRBJ2-5, with D unclear. CDR1 is SGHTA and CDR2 is FQGTGA in the germline V gene. The CDR3 has 13 amino acids. The CDR3 nucleotides are TGTGCCAGCAGCTTACCCAACCAGGAGACCCAGTACTTC. Translation gives CASSLPNQETQYF.

This chain uses TRBV18 with TRBJ2-7; 11 nucleotides line up with TRBD2. The CDR3 consists of 18 residues. Germline V CDR1 and CDR2: KGHSH, LQKENI. Losses at the gene ends were 4 bases for V and 1 base for J; bases not matched to a gene: 12. The DNA of the CDR3 is TGTGCCAGCTCACTACGGACTAGCGGGTTGAGACGGTCCTACGAGCAGTACTTC. Translated, it gives CASSLRTSGLRRSYEQYF.

This chain connects TRBV9 to TRBJ2-5; D is uncertain. The CDR3 has 14 amino acids. With 4 bases removed from V and 5 bases from J, the gap between germline ends came to 15 bases. CDR1 SGDLS and CDR2 YYNGEE come from the germline V gene. The CDR3 nucleotides are TGTGCCAGCAGCCCGGACGGCTCCGATGAGACCCAGTACTTC. Translation: CASSPDGSDETQYF.

The V and J genes are TRBV4-2 and TRBJ2-3; 11 nucleotides agree with TRBD2. The V and J ends lost 3 bases and 6 bases, in that order; junction bases with no gene match: 11. CDR1 and CDR2 from the germline V gene are LGHNA and YNFKEQ. The CDR3 length is 17 residues. The CDR3 DNA is TGTGCCAGCAGCCAGCCCGGGACTAGCGGATCACGGGATACGCAGTATTTT. Protein: CASSQPGTSGSRDTQYF.

This clone was counted once. The gene calls are TRBV2 and TRBJ2-2, with D possibly TRBD2 on 5 matching bases. The CDR3 extends over 15 amino acids. CDR1 is SNHLY and CDR2 is FYNNEI in the germline V gene. Trimming stripped 2 bases from V and 1 base from J, with 8 bases between. The CDR3 here is CASSEYRGNTGELFF. The CDR3 DNA reads TGTGCCAGCAGTGAATACCGGGGGAACACCGGGGAGCTGTTTTTT.

This clone showed up just once. The chain links TRBV5-5 to TRBJ2-7, with no clear D. CDR1 and CDR2 from the germline V gene are SGHKS and YYEKEE (reference sequence). The CDR3 extends over 11 amino acids. V lost 2 bases to trimming and J lost 4 bases, with 4 bases between them. The CDR3 here is CASSFRYEQYF. The CDR3 region has the DNA TGTGCCAGCAGCTTTAGGTACGAGCAGTACTTC.

This chain links TRBV27 with TRBJ2-1; TRBD1 matches 7 bases. Germline V CDR1 and CDR2: MNHEY, SMNVEV (reference sequence). The V gene end was trimmed by 4 bases and the J gene end by 7 bases; junction bases not matched to a gene: 13. The CDR3 spans 16 residues. Here the CDR3 reads CASSYPINRGENEQFF. CDR3 DNA sequence: TGTGCCAGCAGTTATCCTATAAACAGGGGAGAGAATGAGCAGTTCTTC.

CDR3: CASSNEAGSEGHEQYF. The CDR3, as DNA: TGTGCCAGCTCTAATGAGGCGGGTAGCGAAGGCCACGAGCAGTACTTC. The chain recombines TRBV18 with TRBJ2-7; D may be TRBD2 (5 bases). CDR3 length: 16 amino acids. Trimming removed 6 bases at V and 5 bases at J, with 23 bases between. CDR1 is KGHSH, CDR2 LQKENI, per germline.

The chain couples TRBV10-3 to TRBJ1-2, with a weak D call TRBD1 (6 bases). The CDR3 contains 17 residues. Trimming removed 4 bases at V and 0 bases at J, with 18 bases between. From germline, CDR1 is ENHRY and CDR2 SYGVKD. CDR3 loop: CAISGGDTRGPNYGYTF. The CDR3 DNA is TGTGCCATCAGTGGGGGGGACACCAGAGGCCCTAACTATGGCTACACCTTC.